The TCR beta chain described here comes from a study of shared clonotypes between healthy human individuals. The CDR3 is 16 residues long. Trimming stripped 3 bases from V and 0 bases from J, with 13 bases between. Looked up from germline, CDR1 is SGHRS and CDR2 is YFSETQ. Study findings and constraints: Clonotypes which were not shared had lower generation probabilities than clonotypes that all four donors shared.

Genomic DNA per cell subset filled all wells of several immunoSEQ plates. Using immunoSEQ multiplex PCR, the repertoire was profiled, and TCRdb retains in-frame clones only, with some absent. The sample has 2 million to 2.5 million clones; almost 96% are singletons. On this clone: The target antigen is unknown.

The genes are TRBV5-1 and TRBJ1-3; D is unclear. The sequenced sample consisted of naive CD4+ T cells sorted from blood. Subset here: CD45RA+ positively selected. This TCR was recovered from a man aged 18 to 35 in good health. CDR3: CASSSEGVNSGNTIYF. The CDR3 coding sequence is TGCGCCAGCAGCTCAGAGGGAGTCAACTCTGGAAACACCATATATTTT.